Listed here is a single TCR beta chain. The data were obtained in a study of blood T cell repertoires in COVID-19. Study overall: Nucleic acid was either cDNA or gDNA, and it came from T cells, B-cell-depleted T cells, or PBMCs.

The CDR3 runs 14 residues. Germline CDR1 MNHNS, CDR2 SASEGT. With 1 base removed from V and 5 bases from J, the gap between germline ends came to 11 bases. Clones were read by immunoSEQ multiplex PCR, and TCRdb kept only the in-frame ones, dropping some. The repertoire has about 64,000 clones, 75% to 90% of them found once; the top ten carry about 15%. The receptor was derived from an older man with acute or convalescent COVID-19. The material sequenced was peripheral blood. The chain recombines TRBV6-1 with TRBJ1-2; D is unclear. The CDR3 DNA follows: TGTGCCAGCAGTGAAGTAGAAAGAATTTATGGCTACACCTTC. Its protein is CASSEVERIYGYTF.